Listed here are 8 T cell receptor beta chains from one sample, sequenced in a study of OX40 agonist ivuxolimab in advanced cancers. Produced via immunoSEQ multiplex PCR; TCRdb's table is partial and in-frame only. This sample has around 56,000 clones, with approximately 88% found just once. Sequencing used CD4+ or CD8+ T cells sorted from blood, obtained in a trial of the OX40 agonist ivuxolimab. The receptors were gathered from an adult with an advanced solid tumor such as melanoma, head and neck, liver or kidney cancer.

This chain connects TRBV9 to TRBJ1-4; D not resolved. The length of the CDR3 is 16 residues. Germline V gene data show CDR1 as SGDLS and CDR2 as YYNGEE. V lost 0 bases to trimming and J lost 3 bases, with 12 bases between them. Written as DNA, the CDR3 is TGTGCCAGCAGCGTAGGAGGAACGCCCGCTAATGAAAAACTGTTTTTT. It specifies CASSVGGTPANEKLFF.

This clone was counted a few times. V and J are TRBV7-9 and TRBJ1-4, with TRBD1 matching over 9 bases. Germline V CDR1 and CDR2: SEHNR, FQNEAQ (reference sequence). CDR3 length equals 15 residues. V lost 5 bases to trimming and J lost 6 bases; unmatched junction nucleotides: 7. The CDR3 DNA is TGTGCCAGCAGCCACCGGGACAGGGCGGATGAAAAACTGTTTTTT. Protein product: CASSHRDRADEKLFF.

The gene calls are TRBV2 and TRBJ2-1, with unresolved D. The V and J ends lost 6 bases and 5 bases respectively, with 8 bases between them. CDR1 is SNHLY, CDR2 FYNNEI, per germline. The CDR3 is made up of 12 amino acids. The DNA for the CDR3 is TGTGCCAGCAGCGACTTGAACAATGAGCAGTTCTTC. Residues: CASSDLNNEQFF. The full variable domain, its missing parts supplied by reference TRBV2 and TRBJ2-1, is EPEVTQTPSHQVTQMGQEVILRCVPISNHLYFYWYRQILGQKVEFLVSFYNNEISEKSEIFDDQFSVERPDGSNFTLKIRSTKLEDSAMYFCASSDLNNEQFFGPGTRLTVL.

The chain has TRBV28 and TRBJ1-1, with a weak D call TRBD1 (5 bases). V was cut by 3 bases and J by 0 bases, with 8 bases left in between. CDR1 is MDHEN and CDR2 is SYDVKM in the germline V gene. The CDR3 spans 14 residues. CDR3 protein: CASSFQGMNTEAFF. CDR3 coding DNA: TGTGCCAGCAGTTTCCAGGGAATGAACACTGAAGCTTTCTTT.

The genes are TRBV10-3 and TRBJ2-2; 10 nucleotides agree with TRBD1. CDR3 size: 17 residues. V lost 3 bases and J lost 5; bases outside the gene matches: 9. Germline V gene sequence: CDR1 ENHRY, CDR2 SYGVKD. This chain's CDR3 is CAISEPDRGLSTGELFF. For the CDR3, the DNA is TGTGCCATCAGTGAACCGGACAGGGGGTTATCAACCGGGGAGCTGTTTTTT.

The CDR3 coding sequence is TGTGCCAGTAGTAGAGGGTACGGCAGTGGAGAAGAGCAGTACTTC. Translating gives CASSRGYGSGEEQYF. V is TRBV19 and J is TRBJ2-7; maybe TRBD2 (5 bases). Trimming pared 4 bases from V and 7 bases from J, leaving 20 bases between. The CDR3 runs 15 residues. Germline V gives CDR1 LNHDA, CDR2 SQIVND (reference sequence).

The chain recombines TRBV10-2 with TRBJ2-1; D possibly corresponds to TRBD2 (6 bases). V lost 2 bases and J lost 6, with 11 bases in between. CDR3 size: 14 residues. Germline V gene data show CDR1 as WSHSY and CDR2 as SAAADI. CDR3 amino acids: CASSEPQEGNEQFF. The CDR3 coding sequence is TGCGCCAGCAGTGAGCCTCAGGAGGGCAATGAGCAGTTCTTC.

This CDR3 reads CASSINAARTSGIGYEQYF. Here the CDR3 DNA reads TGTGCCAGCAGCATCAACGCGGCACGGACTAGCGGGATAGGGTACGAGCAGTACTTC. The chain employs TRBV12-1 and TRBJ2-7; the table's D call, TRBD2, was not checked against the DNA. TRBV12-1 is deemed a pseudogene. The CDR3 has 19 residues.